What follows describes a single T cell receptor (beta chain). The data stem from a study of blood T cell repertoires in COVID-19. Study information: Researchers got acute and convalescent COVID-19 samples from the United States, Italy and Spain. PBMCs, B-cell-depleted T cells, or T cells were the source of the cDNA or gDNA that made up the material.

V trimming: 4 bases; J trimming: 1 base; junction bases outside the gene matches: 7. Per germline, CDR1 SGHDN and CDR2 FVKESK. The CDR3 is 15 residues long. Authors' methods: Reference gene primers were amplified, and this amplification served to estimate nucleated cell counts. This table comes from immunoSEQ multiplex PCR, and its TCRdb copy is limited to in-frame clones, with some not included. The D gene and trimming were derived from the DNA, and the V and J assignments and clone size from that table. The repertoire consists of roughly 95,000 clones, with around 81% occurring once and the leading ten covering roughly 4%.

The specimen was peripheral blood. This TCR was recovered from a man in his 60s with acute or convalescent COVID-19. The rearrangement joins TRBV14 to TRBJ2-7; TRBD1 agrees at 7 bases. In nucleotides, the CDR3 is TGTGCCAGCAGCCCGTGGACAGGAAAGTCCTACGAGCAGTACTTC. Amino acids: CASSPWTGKSYEQYF.